Each of the 8 T cell receptor beta chains below was sequenced from the same sample in a study of Ad26.COV2.S vaccination and SARS-CoV-2 variants. Only in-frame clones appear in the TCRdb table, and some are missing; sequencing was by immunoSEQ multiplex PCR. The sample lists approximately 350,000 clones; about 80% were seen once. As to treatment: roughly 18 received Ad26.COV2.S at low or high dose, single or two shots; about 5 received placebo; per-sample allocation not given. Sampling occurred on day 63 after the first vaccine or placebo injection. The sequenced sample was peripheral blood, obtained in a trial of Ad26.COV2.S vaccine versus placebo. The receptor source for this set is a person between 18 and 60 years old who received the Ad26.COV2.S COVID-19 vaccine or a placebo.

This clone was found once. The chain is built from TRBV18 and TRBJ2-3; D perhaps matches TRBD2 (7 bases). CDR3 length: 14 amino acids. Looked up from germline, CDR1 is KGHSH and CDR2 is LQKENI. Between the trimmed V and J ends, which lost 8 bases and 4 bases, there was a span of 16 bases. The CDR3 loop is CASLPGGRPDTQYF. CDR3 DNA: TGTGCCAGCCTACCCGGGGGGCGGCCAGATACGCAGTATTTT. Filled out from reference TRBV18 and TRBJ2-3, the complete variable domain reads NAGVMQNPRHLVRRRGQEARLRCSPMKGHSHVYWYRQLPEEGLKFMVYLQKENIIDESGMPKERFSAEFPKEGPSILRIQQVVRGDSAAYFCASLPGGRPDTQYFGPGTRLTVL.

The chain carries TRBV28 and TRBJ1-2, with 7 bases fitting TRBD1. The CDR3 has 12 amino acids. With 6 bases clipped from V and 7 bases from J, the junction kept 5 bases outside the gene matches. Germline values: CDR1 MDHEN, CDR2 SYDVKM. Here the CDR3 DNA reads TGTGCCAGCAGCAGGGGGAAGAGTGGCTACACCTTC. It specifies CASSRGKSGYTF.

This sequence joins TRBV7-9 and TRBJ2-6; D not certain. Looked up from germline, CDR1 is SEHNR and CDR2 is FQNEAQ (reference sequence). CDR3 length: 14 amino acids. Trimming removed 8 bases from V and 4 bases from J, with 12 bases in between. The CDR3 sequence is CASPPAPGANVLTF. As DNA, the CDR3 is TGTGCCAGCCCCCCCGCTCCGGGGGCCAACGTCCTGACTTTC.

The J gene is TRBJ1-1, the V gene TRBV5-5; 11 nucleotides agree with TRBD1. The trim removed 4 bases at V and 8 bases at J, leaving 4 bases unmatched. CDR3 length: 13 residues. CDR1 and CDR2 from the germline V gene are SGHKS and YYEKEE (reference sequence). The CDR3 protein is CASSARDRGEAFF. CDR3 nucleotide sequence: TGTGCCAGCAGCGCCCGGGACAGGGGGGAAGCTTTCTTT.

The chain links TRBV12-3 or TRBV12-4 to TRBJ1-5, with a weak D call TRBD1 (5 bases). This CDR3 has 13 residues. V was cut by 8 bases and J by 0 bases, with 8 bases left in between. CDR3 in amino acids: CASRGVSNQPQHF. For the CDR3, the DNA is TGTGCCAGCCGGGGGGTTAGCAATCAGCCCCAGCATTTT.

This clone was counted only a few times. The chain joins TRBV10-2 to TRBJ1-5; TRBD1 might be the D (5 bases). V was clipped by 10 bases and J by 6 bases, with 16 bases between them. Germline V gene data show CDR1 as WSHSY and CDR2 as SAAADI. The CDR3 runs 13 residues. The CDR3 is CATSEGLGQPQHF. In DNA, the CDR3 is TGCGCCACCTCCGAGGGGTTGGGTCAGCCCCAGCATTTT.

This sequence joins TRBV5-1 and TRBJ2-5, with 11 bases that match TRBD2. The CDR3 runs 14 residues. With 3 bases clipped from V and 5 bases from J, the junction kept 3 bases outside the gene matches. CDR1 and CDR2 from the germline V gene are SGHRS and YFSETQ. The CDR3: CASSSGTSGETQYF. CDR3 nucleotides: TGCGCCAGCAGCTCCGGGACTAGCGGTGAGACCCAGTACTTC.

The chain combines TRBV5-1 with TRBJ1-2; possibly TRBD1 for D (6 bases). The CDR3 covers 15 residues. Trimming shortened V by 0 bases and J by 7 bases, and 16 bases separated the two germline ends. CDR1 is SGHRS and CDR2 is YFSETQ in the germline V gene. The CDR3 spells CASSLVAGVSFGYTF. The CDR3 DNA follows: TGCGCCAGCAGCTTGGTGGCAGGGGTAAGCTTTGGCTACACCTTC.